This TCR beta chain was identified during a study of blood T cell repertoires in COVID-19. Method: immunoSEQ multiplex PCR; TCRdb's copy keeps in-frame clones and lacks some. This table holds 20,000 to 30,000 clones, around nine tenths found once. The CDR3 spans 12 residues. V was cut by 6 bases and J by 6 bases, with 12 bases left in between. Germline V gives CDR1 SGHTA, CDR2 FQGNSA. Sequenced: peripheral blood. The rearrangement links TRBV7-2 to TRBJ2-7; perhaps TRBD2 as D (5 bases). The source is a human donor in a cohort sampled during active COVID-19. CDR3 residues: CASSSTLGEQYF. As DNA, the CDR3 is TGTGCCAGCAGTTCGACACTAGGCGAGCAGTACTTC.